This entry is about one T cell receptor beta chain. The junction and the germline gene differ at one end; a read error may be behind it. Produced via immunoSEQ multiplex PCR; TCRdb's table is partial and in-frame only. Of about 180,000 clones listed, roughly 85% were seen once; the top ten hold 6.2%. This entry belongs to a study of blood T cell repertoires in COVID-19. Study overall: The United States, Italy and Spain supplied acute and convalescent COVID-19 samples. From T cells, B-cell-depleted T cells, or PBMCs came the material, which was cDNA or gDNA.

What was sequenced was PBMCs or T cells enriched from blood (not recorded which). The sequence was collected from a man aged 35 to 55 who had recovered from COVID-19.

CDR3 nucleotide sequence: TGTGCCAGCAGCCCGGGTGGCACAGATGAGTGGGAGACTCAGTACTTC. Its protein is CASSPGGTDEWETQYF. The V call is TRBV7-6, the J call TRBJ2-5; D may be TRBD2 (5 bases). The CDR3 is made up of 16 amino acids. Germline V lookup: CDR1 SGHVS, CDR2 FNYEAQ.